The 5 T cell receptor beta chains presented below share a single source sample, sequenced in a study of shared clonotypes between healthy human individuals. CD45RO negativity and positive selection for CCR7 defined naive CD8 cells, a population that excluded terminally differentiated effector memory CD45RA+ cells. Some clones are missing from TCRdb's copy, which holds only in-frame ones; the method was immunoSEQ multiplex PCR. Among about 2.1 million clones, just over 90% were seen once, and the ten largest hold around 1.7%. Sequencing input: naive CD8+ T cells from PBMCs. These receptors were obtained from a man between 18 and 29 years old in good health. Some clones in this sample may be carry-over from other donors' samples.

In the case of this clone: The same CDR3 arises from other DNA sequences in this sample as well. The chain uses TRBV5-1 and TRBJ1-1; 7 nucleotides line up with TRBD1. The trim removed 0 bases at V and 0 bases at J, leaving 5 bases unmatched. This CDR3 spans 16 amino acids. Germline CDR1 SGHRS, CDR2 YFSETQ. The CDR3 coding sequence is TGCGCCAGCAGCTTGGGACAGGGACTGTTGAACACTGAAGCTTTCTTT. Protein: CASSLGQGLLNTEAFF.

The chain joins TRBV7-6 to TRBJ1-1; D ambiguous. The germline CDR1 and CDR2 sequences are SGHVS and FNYEAQ. This CDR3 has 19 residues. The V end lost 0 bases, the J end lost 0 bases, and 20 bases lay between the germline ends. CDR3 residues: CASSLAPGSYDRMNTEAFF. The CDR3 nucleotides read TGTGCCAGCAGCTTAGCACCGGGATCCTATGATCGAATGAACACTGAAGCTTTCTTT.

This rearrangement joins TRBV28 to TRBJ1-5; a possible D gene is TRBD1 (5 bases). V lost 5 bases to trimming and J lost 4 bases, with 15 bases between them. CDR1 and CDR2 (germline): MDHEN, SYDVKM. This CDR3 is built from 15 residues. The chain's CDR3 is CASSPRPGLNQPQHF. The CDR3 DNA follows: TGTGCCAGCAGTCCAAGGCCAGGGCTTAATCAGCCCCAGCATTTT.

The chain links TRBV5-8 to TRBJ1-5; no clear D. The CDR3 consists of 14 residues. In germline, CDR1 is SGHTS, CDR2 YDEGEE. V shed 3 bases and J shed 3 bases, with 10 bases lying between them. The CDR3 loop reads CASSSRADNQPQHF. CDR3 nucleotides: TGTGCCAGCAGCTCCCGGGCCGACAATCAGCCCCAGCATTTT.

The J gene is TRBJ2-7, the V gene TRBV21-1; TRBD1 is the table's D call, not checked against the DNA. TRBV21-1 is labeled a pseudogene. There are 15 residues in the CDR3. CDR3 sequence reads: CASSNWDNSSYEQYF. CDR3 nucleotides: TGTGCCAGCAGCAACTGGGACAACAGCTCCTACGAGCAGTACTTC.